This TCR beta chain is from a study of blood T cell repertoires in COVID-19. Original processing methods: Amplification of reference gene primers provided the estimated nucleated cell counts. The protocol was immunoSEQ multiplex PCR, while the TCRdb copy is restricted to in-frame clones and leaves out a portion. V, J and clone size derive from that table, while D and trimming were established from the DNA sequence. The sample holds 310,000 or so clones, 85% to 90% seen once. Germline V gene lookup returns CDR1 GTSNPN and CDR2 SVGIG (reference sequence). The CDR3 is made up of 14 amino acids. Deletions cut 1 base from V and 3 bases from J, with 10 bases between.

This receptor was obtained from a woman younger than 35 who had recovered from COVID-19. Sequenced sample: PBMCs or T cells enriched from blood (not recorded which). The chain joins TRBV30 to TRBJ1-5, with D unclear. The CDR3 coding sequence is TGTGCCTGGAGTGGGGCCGGGAACAATCAGCCCCAGCATTTT. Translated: CAWSGAGNNQPQHF.